The clone carrying this T cell receptor beta chain has at least ten counts. The time point here: newly diagnosed GD, antithyroid drugs for less than 3 months. Construction of the TCR library relied on RNA isolated from PBMCs. Trimming pared 2 bases from V and 1 base from J, leaving 11 bases between. CDR1 and CDR2 (germline): MNHEY, SVGAGI. This CDR3 is 16 amino acids long. Sequencing libraries for TCR beta were prepared with iRepertoire HTBI primers and Arm-PCR of CDR3 regions. MiXCR, run by TCRdb on the multiplex PCR reads, gives a single entry per CDR3 protein. The table records some 490,000 distinct CDR3 sequences, 12% of them present only once. The data were taken from a study of regulatory T cells in long-lasting Graves disease. These data also formed part of another study, on T cells in Graves' hyperthyroidism and ophthalmopathy. From that paper: The diagnostic basis comprised clinical symptoms, serum thyroxine and TRAb, thyroid ultrasound and orbital computed tomography.

The rearrangement joins TRBV6-5 to TRBJ2-2; no clear D gene. The source material was peripheral blood mononuclear cells (PBMCs), sampled at new diagnosis, from a patient treated with antithyroid drugs. The sequence was collected from a woman aged 25 to 39 with Graves disease. The CDR3: CASSYGYSENTGELFF. In nucleotides, the CDR3 is TGTGCCAGCAGTTACGGGTATTCAGAGAACACCGGGGAGCTGTTTTTT.